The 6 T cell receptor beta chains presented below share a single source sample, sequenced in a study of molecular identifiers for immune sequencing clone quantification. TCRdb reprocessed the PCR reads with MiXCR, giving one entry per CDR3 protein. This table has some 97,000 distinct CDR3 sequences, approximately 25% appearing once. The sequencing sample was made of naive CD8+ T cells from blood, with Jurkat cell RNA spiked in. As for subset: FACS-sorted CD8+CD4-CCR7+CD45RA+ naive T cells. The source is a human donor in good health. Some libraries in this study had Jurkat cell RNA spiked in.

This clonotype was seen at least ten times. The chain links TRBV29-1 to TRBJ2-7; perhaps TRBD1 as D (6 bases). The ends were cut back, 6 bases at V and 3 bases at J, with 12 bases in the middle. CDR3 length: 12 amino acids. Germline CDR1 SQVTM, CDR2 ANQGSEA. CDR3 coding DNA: TGCAGCGTGGCCGGGACATTCTACGAGCAGTACTTC. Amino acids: CSVAGTFYEQYF.

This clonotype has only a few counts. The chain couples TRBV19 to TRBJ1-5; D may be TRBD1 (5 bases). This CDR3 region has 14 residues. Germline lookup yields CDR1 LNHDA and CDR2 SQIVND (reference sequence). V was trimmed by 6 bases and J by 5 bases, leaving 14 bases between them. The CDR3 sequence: CASRSPGIHQPQHF. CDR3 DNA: TGTGCCAGTAGAAGTCCAGGGATCCATCAGCCCCAGCATTTT. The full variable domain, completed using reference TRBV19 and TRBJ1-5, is DGGITQSPKYLFRKEGQNVTLSCEQNLNHDAMYWYRQDPGQGLRLIYYSQIVNDFQKGDIAEGYSVSREKKESFPLTVTSAQKNPTAFYLCASRSPGIHQPQHFGDGTRLSIL.

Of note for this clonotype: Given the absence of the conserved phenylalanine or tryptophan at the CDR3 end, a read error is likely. CDR3 in amino acids: CSAIGPHSSGRTYGQYL. Written as DNA, the CDR3 is TGCAGTGCCATAGGGCCCCACTCGAGCGGGAGGACCTACGGGCAGTACCTC. The chain combines TRBV20-1 with TRBJ2-7; 9 bases are a match to TRBD2. The CDR3 spans 17 residues. Germline V lookup: CDR1 DFQATT, CDR2 SNEGSKA (reference sequence).

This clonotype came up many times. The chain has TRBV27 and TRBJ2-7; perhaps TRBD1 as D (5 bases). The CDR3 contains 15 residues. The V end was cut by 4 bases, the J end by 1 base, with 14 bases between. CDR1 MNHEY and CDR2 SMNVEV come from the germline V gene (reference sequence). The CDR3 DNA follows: TGTGCCAGCAGTTCATCCCAGGGTCCATCCTACGAGCAGTACTTC. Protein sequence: CASSSSQGPSYEQYF.

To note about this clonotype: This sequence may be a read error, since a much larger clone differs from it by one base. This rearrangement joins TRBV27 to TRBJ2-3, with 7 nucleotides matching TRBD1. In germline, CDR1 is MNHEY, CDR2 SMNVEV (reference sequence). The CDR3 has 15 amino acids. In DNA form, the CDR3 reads TGTGCCGGCAGTTCCGTAGGGGGCGGCGCAGATACGCAGTATTTT. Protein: CAGSSVGGGADTQYF.

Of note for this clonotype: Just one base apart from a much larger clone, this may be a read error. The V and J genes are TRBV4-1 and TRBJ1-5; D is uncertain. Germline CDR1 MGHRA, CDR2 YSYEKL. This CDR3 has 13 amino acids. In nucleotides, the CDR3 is TGCGCCAGCGGCCAACCACACAATCAGCCCCAGCATTTT. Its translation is CASGQPHNQPQHF.